These 23 T cell receptor beta chains share one sample of origin, sequenced in a study of shared clonotypes between healthy human individuals. Repertoires were generated with immunoSEQ multiplex PCR, while TCRdb's copy carries only in-frame clones and drops some. The sample includes about 710,000 clones, 73% of them seen just once. Sequenced: memory CD4+ T cells sorted from blood. Described subset: CD45RA-negative fraction. All receptors come from a woman in her 30s in good health.

This clone was observed once. CDR3: CASSLAGRESHEQFF. CDR3 DNA sequence: TGTGCCAGCAGCTTGGCCGGCAGGGAGAGCCATGAGCAGTTCTTC. The chain joins TRBV5-6 to TRBJ2-1; D is tentatively TRBD1 or TRBD2 (5 bases each). This CDR3 region has 15 residues. The germline CDR1 and CDR2 sequences are SGHDT and YYEEEE. V shed 0 bases and J shed 8 bases, with 15 bases lying between them.

V and J are TRBV7-9 and TRBJ2-6, with D unclear. The V and J ends lost 1 base and 0 bases respectively, with 16 bases between them. The germline gives CDR1 SEHNR, CDR2 FQNEAQ (reference sequence). The CDR3 is made up of 19 amino acids. The DNA of the CDR3 is TGTGCCAGCAGCTTAGGTGGAGCCAGCCGGCCCTCTGGGGCCAACGTCCTGACTTTC. It translates to CASSLGGASRPSGANVLTF.

A note on this clone: In the same sample, other DNA sequences code for this CDR3. This rearrangement joins TRBV5-1 to TRBJ1-1; D perhaps matches TRBD1 (5 bases). The length of the CDR3 is 14 residues. Trimming stripped 1 base from V and 0 bases from J, with 7 bases between. CDR1 is SGHRS and CDR2 is YFSETQ in the germline V gene. The CDR3 reads CASSLTGMNTEAFF. The CDR3 nucleotides read TGCGCCAGCAGCTTGACAGGAATGAACACTGAAGCTTTCTTT.

The V and J genes are TRBV29-1 and TRBJ2-3, with 7 positions matching TRBD2. The length of the CDR3 is 15 residues. Germline CDR1 and CDR2: SQVTM and ANQGSEA. The ends lost 1 base at V and 4 bases at J; junction bases unmatched: 8. As DNA, the CDR3 is TGCAGCGTTGAAGTAGGCGGGAGTCACGCAGATACGCAGTATTTT. Translating it yields CSVEVGGSHADTQYF.

With respect to this clone: The junction differs from germline at one of its ends, possibly a read error. The chain is built from TRBV30 and TRBJ1-1; D ambiguous. The CDR3 covers 16 residues. Per germline, CDR1 GTSNPN and CDR2 SVGIG (reference sequence). Here the CDR3 reads CAWNIGQPNVKTEAFF. The DNA for the CDR3 is TGTGCCTGGAATATTGGGCAGCCGAACGTGAAAACTGAAGCTTTCTTT.

This chain links TRBV28 with TRBJ1-4; tentative D call: TRBD1 (5 bases). Trimming took 7 bases from V and 7 from J, leaving 13 bases between them. The length of the CDR3 is 13 residues. In germline, CDR1 is MDHEN, CDR2 SYDVKM. The CDR3 DNA reads TGTGCCAGCACCAAATACGGGGGTGAAAAACTGTTTTTT. Amino acids: CASTKYGGEKLFF.

This clone was recorded once. One junction end does not reproduce the germline sequence, and a read error may be involved. The chain uses TRBV11-2 and TRBJ2-5; D is perhaps TRBD1 or TRBD2 (5 bases each). The CDR3 has 15 residues. Germline CDR1 SGHAT, CDR2 FQNNGV. The CDR3 is CASSLESGTPRDQYF. CDR3 in DNA: TGTGCCAGCAGCCTAGAGTCCGGGACCCCAAGGGACCAGTACTTC.

Ten or more counts support this clone. The rearrangement joins TRBV11-1 to TRBJ2-2; no firm D call. Trimming took 5 bases from V and 6 from J, leaving 7 bases between them. CDR3 size: 12 residues. CDR1 and CDR2 (germline): SGHAT, FQDESV (reference sequence). This CDR3 is CASSGPPGELFF. CDR3 DNA: TGTGCCAGCAGCGGTCCCCCCGGGGAGCTGTTTTTT.

V usage is TRBV28 and J usage is TRBJ1-1, with D hard to call. CDR1 is MDHEN and CDR2 is SYDVKM in the germline V gene. CDR3 size: 13 residues. V dropped 3 bases and J dropped 4 bases, with 9 bases sitting between them. This chain's CDR3 is CASSFSGSTEAFF. DNA of the CDR3: TGTGCCAGCAGTTTTAGTGGGAGCACTGAAGCTTTCTTT.

The rearrangement uses TRBV29-1 and TRBJ1-4; D is unclear. This CDR3 spans 12 amino acids. Trimming shortened V by 4 bases and J by 7 bases, and 10 bases separated the two germline ends. Germline values: CDR1 SQVTM, CDR2 ANQGSEA. The CDR3 DNA is TGCAGCGTTGTTTTCCCCGGTGAAAAACTGTTTTTT. Protein: CSVVFPGEKLFF.

Worth noting for this clone: Other DNA sequences within the sample encode an identical CDR3. This rearrangement joins TRBV11-2 to TRBJ2-7; possibly TRBD2 for D (5 bases). Germline V gene lookup returns CDR1 SGHAT and CDR2 FQNNGV. Trimming stripped 4 bases from V and 0 bases from J, with 13 bases between. The CDR3 runs to 15 residues. CDR3 amino acids: CASSYQAESSYEQYF. The CDR3 DNA reads as TGTGCCAGCAGCTACCAAGCGGAGAGCTCCTACGAGCAGTACTTC.

The chain couples TRBV7-8 to TRBJ2-7; D is possibly TRBD2 (7 bases). Germline V lookup: CDR1 SGHVS, CDR2 FQNEAQ. This CDR3 is 13 amino acids long. Trimming removed 0 bases at V and 7 bases at J, with 10 bases between. Written as DNA, the CDR3 is TGTGCCAGCAGCTTAGCGGGAGGGGGGGAGCAGTACTTC. This codes for CASSLAGGGEQYF.

The chain uses TRBV27 and TRBJ2-1; D might be TRBD2 (5 bases). Germline assignment: CDR1 MNHEY and CDR2 SMNVEV (reference sequence). There are 14 residues in the CDR3. V was clipped by 3 bases and J by 2 bases, with 8 bases between them. The CDR3 DNA reads as TGTGCCAGCAGTTTGCACGGGGCCTACAATGAGCAGTTCTTC. Its protein product is CASSLHGAYNEQFF.

This clone was seen ten or more times. The chain couples TRBV5-8 to TRBJ2-2; D uncertain. CDR3 length: 17 amino acids. V gave up 4 bases and J gave up 4 bases, with 20 bases separating them. Germline lookup yields CDR1 SGHTS and CDR2 YDEGEE. In nucleotides, the CDR3 is TGTGCCAGCAGCCCGATCCTCATTGTGCCTCCCACCGGGGAGCTGTTTTTT. Translation gives CASSPILIVPPTGELFF.

CDR3 in amino acids: CSVERYRGRNYGYTF. In nucleotides, the CDR3 is TGCAGCGTTGAGAGATACCGGGGCCGCAACTATGGCTACACCTTC. This chain connects TRBV29-1 to TRBJ1-2; D is perhaps TRBD1 (5 bases). CDR3 length: 15 residues. The V gene lost 3 bases and the J gene lost 2 bases, with 16 bases spanning the gap. Germline V lookup: CDR1 SQVTM, CDR2 ANQGSEA.

The chain joins TRBV28 to TRBJ1-2; the D is unclear. The CDR3 length is 8 residues. The germline V gene has CDR1 MDHEN and CDR2 SYDVKM. Trimming pared 10 bases from V and 5 bases from J, leaving 2 bases between. CDR3 sequence reads: CATYGYTF. CDR3 DNA sequence: TGTGCCACTTATGGCTACACCTTC.

The chain joins TRBV29-1 to TRBJ2-1; tentative D call: TRBD1 (6 bases). The CDR3 contains 12 residues. V was clipped by 7 bases and J by 6 bases, with 13 bases between them. Germline loops: CDR1 SQVTM, CDR2 ANQGSEA. The CDR3 loop reads CSAADRSNEQFF. The CDR3 DNA is TGCAGCGCAGCCGACAGGTCCAATGAGCAGTTCTTC.

A single count supports this clone. This CDR3 is CASSLARTGELFF. DNA of the CDR3: TGTGCCAGCAGTTTAGCCAGAACCGGGGAGCTGTTTTTT. The chain uses TRBV28 and TRBJ2-2; D is unclear. Germline V gene sequence: CDR1 MDHEN, CDR2 SYDVKM. The CDR3 totals 13 residues. V lost 2 bases, J lost 5 bases, and 6 bases lay in between.

The rearrangement uses TRBV15 and TRBJ2-2, with D perhaps matching TRBD2 (6 bases). Trimming stripped 8 bases from V and 6 bases from J, with 13 bases between. The germline CDR1 and CDR2 sequences are LNHNV and YYDKDF (reference sequence). The CDR3 loop spans 13 amino acids. As DNA, the CDR3 is TGTGCCACCGGCGGAAGGAGGGCCGGGGAGCTGTTTTTT. As protein: CATGGRRAGELFF.

The chain uses TRBV10-2 and TRBJ1-5; D is possibly TRBD1 (5 bases). The CDR3 covers 14 residues. The V gene's germline CDR1 is WSHSY and CDR2 SAAADI. The germline V and J ends were trimmed by 1 base and 7 bases, with 11 bases remaining between them. The DNA of the CDR3 is TGCGCCAGCAGTGAGTTTCCGGGGACGCAGCCCCAGCATTTT. Protein product: CASSEFPGTQPQHF.

The chain uses TRBV10-3 and TRBJ2-4, with 9 bases that match TRBD1. Trimming removed 2 bases from V and 2 bases from J; junction bases left unmatched: 4. This CDR3 is built from 16 residues. CDR1 and CDR2 (germline): ENHRY, SYGVKD. The CDR3 bases are TGTGCCATCAGTGAGACGACAGGGGGGTCCAAAAACATTCAGTACTTC. Translating it yields CAISETTGGSKNIQYF.

V and J are TRBV28 and TRBJ1-5, with 9 bases fitting TRBD1. With 4 bases clipped from V and 3 bases from J, the junction kept 7 bases outside the gene matches. Germline CDR1 and CDR2: MDHEN and SYDVKM. This CDR3 has 16 residues. CDR3 sequence: CASSWPGQGLNQPQHF. DNA of the CDR3: TGTGCCAGCAGTTGGCCGGGACAGGGCCTCAATCAGCCCCAGCATTTT.

In DNA, the CDR3 is TGTGCCAGCAGTTGGACTAGCGGGAGTCATGAGCAGTTCTTC. Its translation: CASSWTSGSHEQFF. V is TRBV6-5 and J is TRBJ2-1, with TRBD2 matching 13 bases. Germline CDR1 is MNHEY and CDR2 is SVGAGI. V trimming: 4 bases; J trimming: 8 bases; junction bases outside the gene matches: 2. The CDR3 loop spans 14 amino acids.